The TCR beta chain described here comes from a study of blood T cell repertoires in COVID-19 (dated by TCRdb to 2020 to 2021). Concerning the study at large: The collaborator samples originated in the United States, Italy and Spain and spanned the acute and convalescent phases of COVID-19. The prospective study material was composed of cDNA or gDNA derived from T cells, B-cell-depleted T cells, or PBMCs. A de-identified subject ID, COVID-19 status, age in years and sex were almost always included in the sample metadata. Where available, HLA class I and class II types were taken from metadata supplied by the sample provider and were not determined by assay-based typing. Samples came from the ongoing ImmuneRACE study (first 160 participants) plus 1,254 subjects from 6 global collaborators. The dataset comprised deeply sampled blood TCRbeta repertoires from subjects exposed to, actively infected with, or recovered from COVID-19. A freely available public database, intended as a resource for researchers studying the immune response to SARS-CoV-2, is where the repertoires were released. Broad study findings and their caveats: The amount of clinical and demographic metadata varied by source and participant and was provided uncurated.

Including the terminal cysteine and phenylalanine, the CDR3 comprises 16 residues. CDR3 DNA is the only sequence kept; it has 48 bases, read in frame from the first base. CDR1 and CDR2, looked up from the germline V gene, are KGHSH and LQKENI. V has 3 bases trimmed and J has 5 bases trimmed; junction bases matching no gene number 8. Whole blood was collected in K2EDTA tubes by collaborating institutions according to the institutions' own protocols. For TCRbeta analysis, collaborators shipped samples in one of three forms: frozen whole blood, isolated PBMCs, or DNA extracted from either of those sample types. This clone was counted only a few times. Its antigen remains undetermined. No base qualities exist here, and no much larger clone lies one base off it. The immunoSEQ Assay, a bias-controlled multiplex PCR, was used to amplify TCRbeta CDR3 regions from genomic DNA. From the authors' description of their analysis: The number of nucleated cells in each sample was estimated by amplification of reference gene primers within the assay. To quantify the absolute abundance of each unique TCRbeta CDR3 rearrangement, sequence reads were collapsed and filtered. Productive Simpson clonality was computed per sample as the square root of Simpson's diversity index over productive rearrangements. As stored in TCRdb, this immuneACCESS dataset retains in-frame rearrangements with V and J assigned. A fraction of the clones does not appear; measured against another copy, unresolved V genes explain less than half of the discrepancy, and the remainder lacks a known reason. V and J calls and clone size are copied from that table; D and trimming were computed from the DNA. Present in this sample are about 99,000 clones, 84% of which were seen just once. Approximately 2% of the sample is taken by the ten largest.

Sequenced: peripheral blood. The clonotype comes from a man between 65 and 85 years old with active or convalescent COVID-19. Here the chain combines TRBV18 and TRBJ1-5, with 9 central nucleotides matching TRBD1. The DNA sequence is given as TGTGCCAGCTCACCCCCTGGGACAGGGCGAGATCAGCCCCAGCATTTT. Translated, this gives CASSPPGTGRDQPQHF.